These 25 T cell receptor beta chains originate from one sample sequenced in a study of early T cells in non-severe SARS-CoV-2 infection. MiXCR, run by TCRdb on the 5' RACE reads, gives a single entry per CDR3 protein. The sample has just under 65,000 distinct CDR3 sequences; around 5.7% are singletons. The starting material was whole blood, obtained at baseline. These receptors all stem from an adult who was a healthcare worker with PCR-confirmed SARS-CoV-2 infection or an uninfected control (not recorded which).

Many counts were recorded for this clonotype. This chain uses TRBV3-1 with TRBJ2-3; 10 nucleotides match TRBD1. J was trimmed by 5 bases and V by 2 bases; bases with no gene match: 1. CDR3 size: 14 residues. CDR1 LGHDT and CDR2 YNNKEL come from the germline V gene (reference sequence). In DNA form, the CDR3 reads TGTGCCAGCAGCCAACGGACAGGGGGAGATACGCAGTATTTT. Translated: CASSQRTGGDTQYF.

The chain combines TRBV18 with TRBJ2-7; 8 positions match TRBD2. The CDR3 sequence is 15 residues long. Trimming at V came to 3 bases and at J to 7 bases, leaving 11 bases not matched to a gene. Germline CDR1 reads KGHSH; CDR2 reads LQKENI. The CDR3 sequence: CASSPLSGRTGEQYF. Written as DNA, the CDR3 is TGTGCCAGCTCACCCCTCAGCGGGAGAACGGGGGAGCAGTACTTC.

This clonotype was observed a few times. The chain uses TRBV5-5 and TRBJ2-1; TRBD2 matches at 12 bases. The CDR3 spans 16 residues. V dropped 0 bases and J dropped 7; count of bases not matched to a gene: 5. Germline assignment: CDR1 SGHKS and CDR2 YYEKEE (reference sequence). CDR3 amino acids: CASSLDGLAGRNEQFF. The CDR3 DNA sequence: TGTGCCAGCAGCTTGGACGGACTAGCGGGAAGAAATGAGCAGTTCTTC. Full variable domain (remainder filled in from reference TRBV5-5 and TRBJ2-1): DAGVTQSPTHLIKTRGQQVTLRCSPISGHKSVSWYQQVLGQGPQFIFQYYEKEERGRGNFPDRFSARQFPNYSSELNVNALLLGDSALYLCASSLDGLAGRNEQFFGPGTRLTVL.

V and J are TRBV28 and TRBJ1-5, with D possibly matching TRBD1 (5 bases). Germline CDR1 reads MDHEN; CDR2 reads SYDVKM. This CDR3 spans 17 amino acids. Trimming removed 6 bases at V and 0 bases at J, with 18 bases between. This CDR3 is CASRMDTDSYSNQPQHF. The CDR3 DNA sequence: TGTGCCAGCAGAATGGACACCGACTCTTATAGCAATCAGCCCCAGCATTTT. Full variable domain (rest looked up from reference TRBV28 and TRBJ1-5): DVKVTQSSRYLVKRTGEKVFLECVQDMDHENMFWYRQDPGLGLRLIYFSYDVKMKEKGDIPEGYSVSREKKERFSLILESASTNQTSMYLCASRMDTDSYSNQPQHFGDGTRLSIL.

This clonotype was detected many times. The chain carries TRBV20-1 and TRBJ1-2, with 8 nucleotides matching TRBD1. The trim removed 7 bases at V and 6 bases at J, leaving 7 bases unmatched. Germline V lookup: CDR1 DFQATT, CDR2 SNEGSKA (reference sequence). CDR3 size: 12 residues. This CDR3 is CSVPTGVDGYTF. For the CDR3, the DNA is TGCAGTGTCCCGACAGGGGTAGATGGCTACACCTTC.

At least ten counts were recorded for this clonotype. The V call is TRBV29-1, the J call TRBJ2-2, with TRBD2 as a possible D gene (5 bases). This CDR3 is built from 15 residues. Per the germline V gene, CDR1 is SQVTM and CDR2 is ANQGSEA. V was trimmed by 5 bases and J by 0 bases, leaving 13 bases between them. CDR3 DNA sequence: TGCAGCGTTAACGAGGGAAGCCCGAACACCGGGGAGCTGTTTTTT. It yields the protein CSVNEGSPNTGELFF.

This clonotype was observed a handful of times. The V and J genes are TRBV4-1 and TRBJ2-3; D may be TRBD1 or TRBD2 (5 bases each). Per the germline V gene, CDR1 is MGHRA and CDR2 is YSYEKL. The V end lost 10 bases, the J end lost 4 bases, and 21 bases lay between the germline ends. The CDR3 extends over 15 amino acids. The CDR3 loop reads CATRLGAHGADTQYF. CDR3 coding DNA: TGCGCCACCCGCCTCGGGGCGCACGGTGCAGATACGCAGTATTTT.

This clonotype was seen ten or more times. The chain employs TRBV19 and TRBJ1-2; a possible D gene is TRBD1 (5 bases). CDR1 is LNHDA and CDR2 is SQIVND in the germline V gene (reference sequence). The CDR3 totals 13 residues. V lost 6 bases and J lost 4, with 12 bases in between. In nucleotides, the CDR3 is TGTGCCAGTAGCAACGACAGACCCTATGGCTACACCTTC. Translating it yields CASSNDRPYGYTF.

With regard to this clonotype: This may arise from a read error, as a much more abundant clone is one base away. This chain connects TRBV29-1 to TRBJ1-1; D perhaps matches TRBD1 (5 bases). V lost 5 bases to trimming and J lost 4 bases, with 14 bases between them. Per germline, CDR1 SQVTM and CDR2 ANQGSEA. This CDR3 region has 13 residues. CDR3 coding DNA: TGCAGCGTTATACGACAGTCGATCACTGAAGCTTTCTTT. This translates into CSVIRQSITEAFF.

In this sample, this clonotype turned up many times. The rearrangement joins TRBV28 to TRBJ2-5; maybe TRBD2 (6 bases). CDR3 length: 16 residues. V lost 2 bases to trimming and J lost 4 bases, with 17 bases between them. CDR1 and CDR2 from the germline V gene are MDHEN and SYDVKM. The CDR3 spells CASSLAPGESGETQYF. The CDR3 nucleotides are TGTGCCAGCAGTTTAGCCCCGGGAGAGTCGGGAGAGACCCAGTACTTC.

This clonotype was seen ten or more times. The CDR3 bases are TGTGCCAGCAGCCAAGTGCGGGCAGGCAATGAGCAGTTCTTC. Amino acid sequence: CASSQVRAGNEQFF. The gene calls are TRBV3-1 and TRBJ2-1; tentatively, D is TRBD2 (5 bases). V shed 1 base and J shed 6 bases, with 10 bases lying between them. This CDR3 has 14 amino acids. The germline CDR1 and CDR2 sequences are LGHDT and YNNKEL (reference sequence).

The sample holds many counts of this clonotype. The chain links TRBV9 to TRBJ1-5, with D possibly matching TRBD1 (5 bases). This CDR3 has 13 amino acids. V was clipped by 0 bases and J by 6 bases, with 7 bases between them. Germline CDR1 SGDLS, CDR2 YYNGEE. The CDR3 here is CASSVATGQPQHF. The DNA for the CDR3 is TGTGCCAGCAGCGTAGCTACAGGTCAGCCCCAGCATTTT.

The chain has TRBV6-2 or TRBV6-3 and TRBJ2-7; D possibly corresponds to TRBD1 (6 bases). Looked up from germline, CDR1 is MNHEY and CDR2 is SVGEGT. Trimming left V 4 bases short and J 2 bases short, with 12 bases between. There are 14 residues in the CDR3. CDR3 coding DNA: TGTGCCAGCAGTTCCGGGACACTTCCCTACGAGCAGTACTTC. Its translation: CASSSGTLPYEQYF.

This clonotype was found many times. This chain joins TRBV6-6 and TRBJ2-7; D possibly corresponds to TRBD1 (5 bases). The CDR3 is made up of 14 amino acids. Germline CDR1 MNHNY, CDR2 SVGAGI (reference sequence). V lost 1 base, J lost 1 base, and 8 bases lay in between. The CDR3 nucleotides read TGTGCCAGCAGTTACTACACAGGTTCCTACGAGCAGTACTTC. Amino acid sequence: CASSYYTGSYEQYF.

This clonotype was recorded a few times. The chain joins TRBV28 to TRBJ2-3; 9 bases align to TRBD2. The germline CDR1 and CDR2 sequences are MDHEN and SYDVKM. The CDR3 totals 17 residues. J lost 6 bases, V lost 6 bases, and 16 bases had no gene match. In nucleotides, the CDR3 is TGTGCCAGCAGCCCAGTTTCTAGCGGGATCTACTGGGATACGCAGTATTTT. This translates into CASSPVSSGIYWDTQYF.

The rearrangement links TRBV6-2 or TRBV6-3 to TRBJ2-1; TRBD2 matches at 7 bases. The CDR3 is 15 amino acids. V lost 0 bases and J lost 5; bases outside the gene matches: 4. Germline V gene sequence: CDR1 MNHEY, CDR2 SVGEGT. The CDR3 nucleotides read TGTGCCAGCAGTTACTCGACTAGCCTCCACAATGAGCAGTTCTTC. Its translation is CASSYSTSLHNEQFF.

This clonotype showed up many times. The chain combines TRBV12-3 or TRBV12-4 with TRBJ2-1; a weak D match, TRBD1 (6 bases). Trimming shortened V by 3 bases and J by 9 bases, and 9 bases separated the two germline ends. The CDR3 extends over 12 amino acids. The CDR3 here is CASSFRGGEQFF. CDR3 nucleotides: TGTGCCAGCAGTTTCAGGGGCGGTGAGCAGTTCTTC.

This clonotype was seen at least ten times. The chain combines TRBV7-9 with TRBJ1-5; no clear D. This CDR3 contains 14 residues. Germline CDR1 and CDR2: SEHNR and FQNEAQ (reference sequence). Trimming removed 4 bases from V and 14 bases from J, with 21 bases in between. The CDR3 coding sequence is TGTGCCAGCAGCTCCTCAGATGGATCCTCCATCGAGCATTTT. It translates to CASSSSDGSSIEHF.

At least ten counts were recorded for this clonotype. The DNA of the CDR3 is TGCAGCGTGTCGGGGCTAGCCAATGAGCAGTTCTTC. Amino acid sequence: CSVSGLANEQFF. The chain is built from TRBV29-1 and TRBJ2-1, with D perhaps given as TRBD1 or TRBD2 (5 bases each). V shed 6 bases and J shed 6 bases, with 12 bases lying between them. Germline CDR1 reads SQVTM; CDR2 reads ANQGSEA. This CDR3 is built from 12 residues.

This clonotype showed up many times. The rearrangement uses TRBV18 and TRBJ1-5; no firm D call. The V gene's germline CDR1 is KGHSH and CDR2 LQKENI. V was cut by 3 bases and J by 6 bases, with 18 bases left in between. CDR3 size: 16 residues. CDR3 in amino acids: CASSPQRQREAQPQHF. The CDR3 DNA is TGTGCCAGCTCACCTCAGAGGCAGAGGGAAGCTCAGCCCCAGCATTTT.

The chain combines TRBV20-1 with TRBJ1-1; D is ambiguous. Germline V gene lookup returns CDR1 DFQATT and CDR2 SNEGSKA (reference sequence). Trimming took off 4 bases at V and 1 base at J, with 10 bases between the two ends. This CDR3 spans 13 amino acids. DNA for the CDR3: TGCAGTGCTATTTCAGCCCGGAACACTGAAGCTTTCTTT. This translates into CSAISARNTEAFF.

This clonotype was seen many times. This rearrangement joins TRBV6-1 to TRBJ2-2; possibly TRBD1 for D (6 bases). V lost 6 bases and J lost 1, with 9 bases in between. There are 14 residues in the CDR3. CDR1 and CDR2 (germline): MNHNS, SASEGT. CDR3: CASRRGQNTGELFF. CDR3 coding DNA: TGTGCCAGCAGAAGGGGACAGAACACCGGGGAGCTGTTTTTT.

The CDR3 reads CASSPFIPDSSYNEQFF. CDR3 in DNA: TGTGCCAGCTCACCCTTTATCCCGGACAGCTCCTACAATGAGCAGTTCTTC. The chain carries TRBV18 and TRBJ2-1; D is perhaps TRBD1 (6 bases). V was shortened by 3 bases and J by 0 bases, with 15 bases between the two germline ends. The CDR3 has 17 amino acids. The germline CDR1 and CDR2 sequences are KGHSH and LQKENI.

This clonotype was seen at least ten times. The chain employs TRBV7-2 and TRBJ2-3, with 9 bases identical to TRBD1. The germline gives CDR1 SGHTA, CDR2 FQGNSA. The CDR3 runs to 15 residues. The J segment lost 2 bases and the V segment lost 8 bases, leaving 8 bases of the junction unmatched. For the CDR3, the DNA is TGTGCCAGCTGGGACAGGGCGACTAACACAGATACGCAGTATTTT. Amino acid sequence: CASWDRATNTDTQYF.

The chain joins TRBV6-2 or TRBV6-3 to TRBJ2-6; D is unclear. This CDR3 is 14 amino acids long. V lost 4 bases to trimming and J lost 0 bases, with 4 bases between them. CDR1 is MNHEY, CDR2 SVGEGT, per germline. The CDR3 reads CASSLNSGANVLTF. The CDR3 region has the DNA TGTGCCAGCAGTTTAAACTCTGGGGCCAACGTCCTGACTTTC.